A selection of T cell receptor beta chains follows, all from one sample in a study of T-cell reconstitution after alpha-beta-depleted transplantation in children. MiXCR, applied by TCRdb to the PCR reads, yields one record per CDR3 protein. The sample shows under 300,000 distinct CDR3 sequences, about 9.9% of them seen only once. Sequencing used peripheral blood, obtained 180 days after TCRalphabeta/CD19-depleted stem cell transplant. The origin of the receptors is a male patient under 10 years old who had a stem cell transplant for chronic granulomatous disease, so the T cells may come from the graft donor. The conserved cysteine and the conserved F or W are not part of the CDR3 here. The order of the fields is V gene, clone size, J gene, CDR3 protein. A clone size is listed for some rows: how often the clone was seen (once, few, many), or a class if it is expanded.

>TRBV11-2|many|TRBJ2-5
ASSRLTEYGRRPQETQY
>TRBV10-3|-|TRBJ1-6
AISDFDRGFYNSPLH
>TRBV5-1|many|TRBJ2-4
ASSLRYENIQY
>TRBV27|many|TRBJ2-7
ASSWRGSSGGYEQY
>TRBV28|many|TRBJ2-7
ASRNTLYGEQY
>TRBV5-6|-|TRBJ2-3
ASMRIAGHTDTQY
>TRBV24-1|many|TRBJ2-6
ATSDSPTGFGANVLT
>TRBV7-6|many|TRBJ2-5
ASSLSPGLPGETQY
>TRBV5-1|many|TRBJ1-1
ASSLVGRSEAF
>TRBV20-1|many|TRBJ2-7
SAYLATASSYEQY
>TRBV18|many|TRBJ2-7
ASSPDHRQEQY
>TRBV28|many|TRBJ2-7
ASSLQGQSYEQY
>TRBV7-9|few|TRBJ1-4
ASSLAFRQFNEKLF
>TRBV27|many|TRBJ2-7
ASSLLRGPYEQY
>TRBV27|many|TRBJ2-2
ASRLTSPPGDLF
>TRBV29-1|many|TRBJ2-3
SAATGSDTQY
>TRBV29-1|many|TRBJ2-4
SVRSAKNIQY
>TRBV20-1|many|TRBJ2-7
SAPPRGALSEQY
>TRBV29-1|few|TRBJ2-7
SVGRRLAGSYEQY
>TRBV20-1|many|TRBJ2-5
SASAGQGHSPPQETQY
>TRBV29-1|few|TRBJ2-3
SVVEGATDTQY
>TRBV27|many|TRBJ2-5
ASRMRMASLETQY
>TRBV29-1|many|TRBJ2-3
SVAPGQGALGTDTQY
>TRBV27|many|TRBJ2-1
ASSQRTSAYNEQF